The rows below give T cell receptor beta chains drawn from one sample of a study of glioma-infiltrating T cells. TCRdb fed the multiplex PCR reads into MiXCR, producing one record per CDR3 protein. The top ten clones hold 6.7% of a sample with tens of thousands of distinct CDR3 sequences, approximately 22% of them seen once. Sample: glioma tissue, nonneoplastic brain tissue, or PBMCs (not recorded which). The receptors were sampled from a human donor with low-grade glioma or glioblastoma, undergoing nonglioma brain surgery, or in good health (not recorded which). CDR3s include the opening cysteine and the closing phenylalanine or tryptophan. D genes are given only for firm matches. The size entry is marked missing in some rows and otherwise reads once, few, many or a size class.

cdr3_aa	cdr3_nt	v_call	j_call	d_call	clone_size
CSARDGEGQPQHF	TGCAGTGCTAGAGATGGTGAAGGGCAGCCCCAGCATTTT	TRBV20-1	TRBJ1-5	-	many
CASSPLPPQNPSTDTQYF	TGTGCCAGCTCACCCTTACCCCCCCAGAACCCTAGCACAGATACGCAGTATTTT	TRBV18	TRBJ2-3	-	few
CASSYSRLRDTIYF	TGTGCCAGCAGTTACTCGAGACTCCGAGACACCATATATTTT	TRBV6-5	TRBJ1-3	-	many
CASSRPSTGGEEQYF	TGTGCCAGCAGTCGACCCTCGACAGGGGGCGAAGAGCAGTACTTC	TRBV12-3/TRBV12-4	TRBJ2-7	TRBD1	few
CASSLLGYSNQPQHF	TGTGCCAGCAGTTTACTGGGTTATAGCAATCAGCCCCAGCATTTT	TRBV12-3/TRBV12-4	TRBJ1-5	-	-
CASSPDRGRVETQYF	TGTGCCAGCAGCCCGGACAGGGGACGGGTTGAGACCCAGTACTTC	TRBV2	TRBJ2-5	TRBD1	many
CASRPAGGQETQYF	TGTGCCAGCAGGCCGGCAGGGGGCCAAGAGACCCAGTACTTC	TRBV27	TRBJ2-5	TRBD1	many
CSGGDRTPYGYTF	TGCAGCGGCGGCGACAGGACACCCTATGGCTACACCTTC	TRBV29-1	TRBJ1-2	-	many
CASVGQSYEQYF	TGTGCCAGTGTCGGACAGTCCTACGAGCAGTACTTC	TRBV6-2/TRBV6-3	TRBJ2-7	-	-
CASAGTPESTDTQYF	TGTGCCAGCGCTGGGACGCCGGAGAGCACAGATACGCAGTATTTT	TRBV2	TRBJ2-3	-	many
CSARPRAYEQYF	TGCAGTGCTAGGCCAAGGGCCTACGAGCAGTACTTC	TRBV20-1	TRBJ2-7	-	many
CASSLGGVADTQYF	TGTGCCAGCAGTTTAGGAGGCGTAGCAGATACGCAGTATTTT	TRBV12-3/TRBV12-4	TRBJ2-3	-	-
CAISDGRPDQPQHF	TGTGCCATCAGTGACGGACGCCCTGATCAGCCCCAGCATTTT	TRBV10-3	TRBJ1-5	-	many
CASSRKGQSSYEQYF	TGTGCCAGCAGCAGAAAAGGACAGAGCTCCTACGAGCAGTACTTC	TRBV3-1	TRBJ2-7	-	-
CASSLSGSDYGYTF	TGTGCCAGCAGCCTTAGCGGTTCAGACTATGGCTACACCTTC	TRBV3-1	TRBJ1-2	-	few
CASSFGSTTYGYTF	TGTGCCAGCAGCTTCGGATCAACCACCTATGGCTACACCTTC	TRBV5-6	TRBJ1-2	-	few
CASSPGQAIYF	TGTGCCAGCAGCCCGGGTCAAGCCATATATTTT	TRBV14	TRBJ1-3	-	few
CSASSAAINYGYTF	TGCAGTGCTAGCTCGGCAGCAATTAACTATGGCTACACCTTC	TRBV20-1	TRBJ1-2	-	many
CASSPLAAWREDTQYF	TGTGCCAGCAGCCCTCTAGCGGCCTGGCGAGAGGATACGCAGTATTTT	TRBV7-8	TRBJ2-3	TRBD2	few
CAISEGGINEKLFF	TGTGCCATCAGTGAGGGTGGAATTAATGAAAAACTGTTTTTT	TRBV10-3	TRBJ1-4	-	few
CASSGRTGIPHEQYF	TGCGCCAGCAGCGGGCGGACAGGGATCCCCCACGAGCAGTACTTC	TRBV5-1	TRBJ2-7	TRBD1	-
CASSSQGTRADTQYF	TGTGCCAGCAGTTCCCAGGGGACCAGGGCAGATACGCAGTATTTT	TRBV28	TRBJ2-3	-	many
CASSLAIGREQYF	TGTGCCAGCAGCTTAGCGATCGGGCGAGAGCAGTACTTC	TRBV7-6	TRBJ2-7	-	many
CASSQLSPGALSGNTIYF	TGTGCCAGCAGCCAATTAAGCCCGGGGGCTCTCTCTGGAAACACCATATATTTT	TRBV6-1	TRBJ1-3	-	-
CASSQSTSRRYEQYF	TGTGCCAGCAGCCAGTCGACTAGCCGTCGTTACGAGCAGTACTTC	TRBV4-2	TRBJ2-7	TRBD2	-
CASSESFFRRGGGNLHF	TGTGCCAGCAGTGAAAGCTTTTTTCGCAGGGGTGGAGGAAACCTCCACTTT	TRBV2	TRBJ1-6	-	many
CASSSFRLVLRVFF	TGTGCCAGCAGTTCCTTTCGACTAGTCCTTAGAGTGTTCTTC	TRBV6-2/TRBV6-3	TRBJ2-1	-	many
CAGSRKTGSGNTIYF	TGTGCCGGCAGTCGAAAGACAGGCTCTGGAAACACCATATATTTT	TRBV27	TRBJ1-3	-	many
CASSPPAGTPGEQYF	TGCGCCAGCAGCCCACCAGCCGGGACGCCCGGCGAGCAGTACTTC	TRBV4-1	TRBJ2-7	-	-
CSARVRSYEQYF	TGCAGTGCTCGGGTTCGCTCCTACGAGCAGTACTTC	TRBV20-1	TRBJ2-7	-	many
CASRGPAQGSYEQYF	TGTGCCAGCAGGGGACCAGCACAGGGTTCCTACGAGCAGTACTTC	TRBV6-1	TRBJ2-7	-	many
CASSYSMGGRSYEQYF	TGTGCCAGCAGTTACTCGATGGGGGGCCGCTCCTACGAGCAGTACTTC	TRBV6-6	TRBJ2-7	-	-
CATSATDRDIYGYTF	TGTGCCACCTCAGCCACTGACAGGGATATCTATGGCTACACCTTC	TRBV2	TRBJ1-2	TRBD1	few
CASSAWTGNYGYTF	TGTGCCAGCAGCGCGTGGACAGGGAACTATGGCTACACCTTC	TRBV2	TRBJ1-2	TRBD1	many
CASSWTSGSYNEQFF	TGTGCCAGCAGCTGGACTAGCGGCTCCTACAATGAGCAGTTCTTC	TRBV12-3/TRBV12-4	TRBJ2-1	TRBD2	once
CASSLGVNSNQPQHF	TGTGCCAGCAGCTTAGGGGTGAATAGCAATCAGCCCCAGCATTTT	TRBV7-9	TRBJ1-5	-	-
CSVELFNEQYF	TGCAGCGTTGAACTATTCAACGAGCAGTACTTC	TRBV29-1	TRBJ2-7	-	few
CASSGTVLSYEQYF	TGTGCCAGCAGTGGGACAGTGCTCTCCTACGAGCAGTACTTC	TRBV6-1	TRBJ2-7	-	many
CASSPSGSLMDQPQHF	TGTGCCAGTAGTCCCTCAGGTTCCCTGATGGATCAGCCCCAGCATTTT	TRBV19	TRBJ1-5	-	many
CATSRDRSGNRDEQYF	TGTGCCACCAGCAGAGATCGTTCAGGGAACCGGGACGAGCAGTACTTC	TRBV15	TRBJ2-7	-	many
CASSAFSGWTDTQYF	TGTGCCAGTAGTGCGTTTAGCGGGTGGACAGATACGCAGTATTTT	TRBV19	TRBJ2-3	TRBD2	many
CASSGRQGAYEQYF	TGTGCCAGCAGTGGACGACAGGGGGCCTACGAGCAGTACTTC	TRBV6-1	TRBJ2-7	TRBD1	many
CASSQAGSRAYTDTQYF	TGCGCCAGCAGCCAGGCGGGGTCACGGGCGTACACAGATACGCAGTATTTT	TRBV4-1	TRBJ2-3	-	many
CASSLAAHSAEQYF	TGTGCCAGCAGCTTAGCGGCCCATAGCGCAGAGCAGTACTTC	TRBV7-8	TRBJ2-7	-	-
CASSQTGQFGREAFF	TGTGCCAGCAGCCAGACGGGACAGTTTGGCCGTGAAGCTTTCTTT	TRBV11-2	TRBJ1-1	TRBD1	-
CASNLKRGGLYNEQFF	TGTGCCAGTAACCTCAAGCGGGGGGGTCTCTACAATGAGCAGTTCTTC	TRBV19	TRBJ2-1	TRBD2	-
CASSLVGGSTYNEQFF	TGTGCCAGCAGCTTAGTAGGCGGGAGTACCTACAATGAGCAGTTCTTC	TRBV7-2	TRBJ2-1	TRBD2	many
CASSAELENTQYF	TGTGCCAGCAGCGCAGAGCTAGAGAATACGCAGTATTTT	TRBV6-4	TRBJ2-3	-	many
CAIKERQGAVAEAFF	TGTGCCATCAAGGAGAGACAGGGGGCAGTCGCTGAAGCTTTCTTT	TRBV10-3	TRBJ1-1	TRBD1	-
CSVERARTEAFF	TGCAGCGTTGAAAGGGCAAGGACTGAAGCTTTCTTT	TRBV29-1	TRBJ1-1	-	-
CASSDRGGYGYTF	TGTGCCAGCAGTGACAGGGGGGGGTATGGCTACACCTTC	TRBV6-1	TRBJ1-2	TRBD1	many
CASRDGLGGDGNNEQFF	TGCGCCAGCCGGGATGGGTTAGGCGGGGACGGGAACAATGAGCAGTTCTTC	TRBV10-2	TRBJ2-1	-	few
CASNAQETQYF	TGTGCCAGCAATGCCCAAGAGACCCAGTACTTC	TRBV2	TRBJ2-5	-	many
CASSTGQVDYGYTF	TGTGCCAGCAGCACCGGACAGGTCGACTATGGCTACACCTTC	TRBV7-9	TRBJ1-2	TRBD1	many
CSARGPTYNEQFF	TGCAGTGCTAGAGGCCCTACCTACAATGAGCAGTTCTTC	TRBV20-1	TRBJ2-1	-	many
CSARDEGFSSYNSPLHF	TGCAGTGCTAGAGATGAGGGGTTCTCCTCCTATAATTCACCCCTCCACTTT	TRBV20-1	TRBJ1-6	-	many
CASSHETSGVTDTQYF	TGCGCCAGCAGCCATGAAACTAGCGGGGTTACAGATACGCAGTATTTT	TRBV4-1	TRBJ2-3	TRBD2	many
CASSQGRVLVTQYF	TGTGCCAGCAGCCAAGGGCGGGTCCTCGTAACGCAGTATTTT	TRBV3-1	TRBJ2-3	-	few
CASSFYSGQGYQPQHF	TGTGCCAGCAGTTTCTATTCGGGACAGGGTTATCAGCCCCAGCATTTT	TRBV12-3/TRBV12-4	TRBJ1-5	TRBD1	-